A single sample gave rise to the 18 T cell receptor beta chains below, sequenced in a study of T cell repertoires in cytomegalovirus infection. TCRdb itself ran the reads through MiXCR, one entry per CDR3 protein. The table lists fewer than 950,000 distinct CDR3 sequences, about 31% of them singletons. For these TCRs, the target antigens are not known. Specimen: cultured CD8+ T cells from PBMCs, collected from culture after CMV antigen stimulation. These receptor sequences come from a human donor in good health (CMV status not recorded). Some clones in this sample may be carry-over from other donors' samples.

Written as DNA, the CDR3 is TGTGCCAGCTTAATCTCCTACGAGCAGTACTTC. This sequence encodes CASLISYEQYF. The chain uses TRBV6-1 and TRBJ2-7; D ambiguous. Trimming removed 8 bases from V and 0 bases from J, with 5 bases in between. The germline V gene has CDR1 MNHNS and CDR2 SASEGT. The CDR3 sequence is 11 residues long.

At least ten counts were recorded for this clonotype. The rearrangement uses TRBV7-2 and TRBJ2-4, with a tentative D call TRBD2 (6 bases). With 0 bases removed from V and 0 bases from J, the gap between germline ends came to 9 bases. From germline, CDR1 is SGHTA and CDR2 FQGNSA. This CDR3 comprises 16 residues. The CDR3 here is CASSLAEGLAKNIQYF. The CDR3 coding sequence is TGTGCCAGCAGCTTAGCGGAGGGCCTAGCCAAAAACATTCAGTACTTC. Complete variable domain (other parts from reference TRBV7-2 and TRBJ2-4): GAGVSQSPSNKVTEKGKDVELRCDPISGHTALYWYRQSLGQGLEFLIYFQGNSAPDKSGLPSDRFSAERTGGSVSTLTIQRTQQEDSAVYLCASSLAEGLAKNIQYFGAGTRLSVL.

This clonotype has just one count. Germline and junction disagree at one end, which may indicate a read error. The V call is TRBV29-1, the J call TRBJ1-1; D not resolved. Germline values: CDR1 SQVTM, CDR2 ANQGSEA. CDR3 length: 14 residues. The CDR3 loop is CSVGPRRERAETFF. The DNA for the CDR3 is TGCAGCGTTGGTCCCAGGCGCGAGAGGGCTGAAACTTTCTTT.

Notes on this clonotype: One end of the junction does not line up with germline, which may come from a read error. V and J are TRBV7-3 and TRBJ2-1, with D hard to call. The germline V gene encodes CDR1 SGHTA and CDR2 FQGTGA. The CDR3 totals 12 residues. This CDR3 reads CASSLRRDELFF. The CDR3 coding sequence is TGTGCCAGCAGCTTAAGAAGGGATGAGCTGTTCTTC. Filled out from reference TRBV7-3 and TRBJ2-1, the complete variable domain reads GAGVSQTPSNKVTEKGKYVELRCDPISGHTALYWYRQSLGQGPEFLIYFQGTGAADDSGLPNDRFFAVRPEGSVSTLKIQRTERGDSAVYLCASSLRRDELFFGPGTRLTVL.

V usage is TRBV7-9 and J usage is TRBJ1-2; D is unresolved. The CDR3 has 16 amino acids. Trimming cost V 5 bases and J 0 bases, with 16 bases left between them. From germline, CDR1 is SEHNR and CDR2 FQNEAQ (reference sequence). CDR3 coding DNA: TGTGCCAGCAGCCGGGCGATGGTGGATTCTAACTATGGCTACACCTTC. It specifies CASSRAMVDSNYGYTF.

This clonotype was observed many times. As DNA, the CDR3 is TGTGCCAGCAGCTCCGACAGGGGGCTCGTGCAGACCCAGTACTTC. It codes for CASSSDRGLVQTQYF. This chain links TRBV7-8 with TRBJ2-5; 10 positions agree with TRBD1. From germline, CDR1 is SGHVS and CDR2 FQNEAQ. After removal of 4 bases from V and 6 bases from J, the junction contained 8 bases not matched to a gene. The CDR3 has 15 residues.

CDR3 protein: CASRRGSLGEKLFF. CDR3 DNA sequence: TGTGCCAGCAGGCGGGGGAGCTTAGGGGAAAAACTGTTTTTT. The chain employs TRBV27 and TRBJ1-4; possible D gene TRBD1, 5 bases. CDR3 length equals 14 residues. Germline CDR1 reads MNHEY; CDR2 reads SMNVEV (reference sequence). V lost 6 bases to trimming and J lost 8 bases, with 16 bases between them. The entire variable domain, with the rest obtained from reference TRBV27 and TRBJ1-4, is as follows: EAQVTQNPRYLITVTGKKLTVTCSQNMNHEYMSWYRQDPGLGLRQIYYSMNVEVTDKGDVPEGYKVSRKEKRNFPLILESPSPNQTSLYFCASRRGSLGEKLFFGSGTQLSVL.

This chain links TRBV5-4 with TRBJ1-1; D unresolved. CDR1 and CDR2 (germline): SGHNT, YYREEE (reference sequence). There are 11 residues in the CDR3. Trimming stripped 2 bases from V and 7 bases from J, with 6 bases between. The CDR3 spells CASSFRLEAFF. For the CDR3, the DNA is TGTGCCAGCAGCTTTCGGCTTGAAGCTTTCTTT.

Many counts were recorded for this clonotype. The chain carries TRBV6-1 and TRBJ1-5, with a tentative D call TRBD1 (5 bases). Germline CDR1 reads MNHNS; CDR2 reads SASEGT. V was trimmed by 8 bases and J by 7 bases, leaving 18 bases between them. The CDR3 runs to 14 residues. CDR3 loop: CASQTVEYVQPQHF. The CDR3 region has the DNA TGTGCCAGCCAGACAGTCGAATACGTCCAGCCCCAGCATTTT.

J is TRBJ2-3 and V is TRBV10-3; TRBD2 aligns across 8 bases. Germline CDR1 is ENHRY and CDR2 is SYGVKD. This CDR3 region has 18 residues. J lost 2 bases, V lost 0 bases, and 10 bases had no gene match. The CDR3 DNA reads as TGTGCCATCAGTGAGTCTCGGGGGGGGCAGTCCGTCACAGATACGCAGTATTTT. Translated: CAISESRGGQSVTDTQYF.

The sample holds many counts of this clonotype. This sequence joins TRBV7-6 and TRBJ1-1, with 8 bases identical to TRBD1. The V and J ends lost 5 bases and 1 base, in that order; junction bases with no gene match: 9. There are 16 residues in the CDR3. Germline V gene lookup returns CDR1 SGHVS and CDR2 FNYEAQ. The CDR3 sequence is CASSPRTGIGNTEAFF. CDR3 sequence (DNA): TGTGCCAGCAGCCCCAGGACAGGGATAGGGAACACTGAAGCTTTCTTT. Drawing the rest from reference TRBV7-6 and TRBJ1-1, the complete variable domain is GAGVSQSPRYKVTKRGQDVALRCDPISGHVSLYWYRQALGQGPEFLTYFNYEAQQDKSGLPNDRFSAERPEGSISTLTIQRTEQRDSAMYRCASSPRTGIGNTEAFFGQGTRLTVV.

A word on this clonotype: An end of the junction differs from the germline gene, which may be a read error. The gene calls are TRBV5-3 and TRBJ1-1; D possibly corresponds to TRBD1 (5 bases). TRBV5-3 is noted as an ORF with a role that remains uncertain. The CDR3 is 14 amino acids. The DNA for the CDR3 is TGTGCCAGCAGCTTGGATGTGGGGGACACTGAAGCTTTCTTT. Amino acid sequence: CASSLDVGDTEAFF.

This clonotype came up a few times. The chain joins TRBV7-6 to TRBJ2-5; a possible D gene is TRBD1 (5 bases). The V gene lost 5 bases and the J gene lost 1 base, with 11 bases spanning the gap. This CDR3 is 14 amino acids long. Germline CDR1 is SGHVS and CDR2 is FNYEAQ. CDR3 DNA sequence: TGTGCCAGCAGCCCCGACAGCGTCCAAGAGACCCAGTACTTC. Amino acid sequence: CASSPDSVQETQYF.

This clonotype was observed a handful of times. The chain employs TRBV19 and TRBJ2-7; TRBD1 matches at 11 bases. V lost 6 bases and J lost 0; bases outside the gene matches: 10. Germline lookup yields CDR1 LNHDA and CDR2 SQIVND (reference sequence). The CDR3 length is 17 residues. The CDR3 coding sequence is TGTGCCAGTAGCAGGACAGGGGGCTCCTCTAGCTCCTACGAGCAGTACGTC. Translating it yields CASSRTGGSSSSYEQYV.

The CDR3 is CASSLGRPNYGYTF. The CDR3 DNA follows: TGTGCCAGCAGCTTAGGGCGCCCTAACTATGGCTACACCTTC. The V gene is TRBV13, the J gene TRBJ1-2; no clear D. Germline CDR1 reads PRHDT; CDR2 reads FYEKMQ (reference sequence). This CDR3 is 14 amino acids long. The V end lost 0 bases, the J end lost 0 bases, and 5 bases lay between the germline ends.

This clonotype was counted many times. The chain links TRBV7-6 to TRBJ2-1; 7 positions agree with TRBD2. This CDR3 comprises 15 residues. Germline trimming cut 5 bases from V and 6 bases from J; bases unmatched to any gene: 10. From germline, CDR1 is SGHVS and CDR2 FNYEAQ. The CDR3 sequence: CASSLGAGVTNEQFF. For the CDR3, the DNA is TGTGCCAGCAGCCTTGGGGCGGGGGTGACCAATGAGCAGTTCTTC.

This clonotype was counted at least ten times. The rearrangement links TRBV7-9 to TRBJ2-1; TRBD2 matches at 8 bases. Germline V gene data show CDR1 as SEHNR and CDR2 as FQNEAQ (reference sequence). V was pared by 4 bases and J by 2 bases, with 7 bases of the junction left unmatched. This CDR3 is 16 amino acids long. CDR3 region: CASSSSGRGAYNEQFF. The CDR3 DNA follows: TGTGCCAGCAGCTCCTCTGGGCGGGGGGCCTACAATGAGCAGTTCTTC.

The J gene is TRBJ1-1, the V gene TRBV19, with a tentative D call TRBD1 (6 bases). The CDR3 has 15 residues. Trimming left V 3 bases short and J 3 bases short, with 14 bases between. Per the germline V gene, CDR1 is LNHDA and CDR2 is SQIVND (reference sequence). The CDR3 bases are TGTGCCAGTAGTATGGGGGCACCGGGTGACACTGAAGCTTTCTTT. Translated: CASSMGAPGDTEAFF.